Below, 30 T cell receptor beta chains from the same sample are listed, as sequenced in a study of blood T cell repertoires in COVID-19. Produced via immunoSEQ multiplex PCR; TCRdb's table is partial and in-frame only. The table includes about 250,000 clones, over 75% detected once. Sample: PBMCs or T cells enriched from blood (not recorded which). Receptor source: a man aged 35-49 years who had recovered from COVID-19.

The chain couples TRBV20-1 to TRBJ2-1, with D unresolved. The CDR3 has 13 residues. V lost 3 bases to trimming and J lost 5 bases, with 11 bases between them. CDR1 DFQATT and CDR2 SNEGSKA come from the germline V gene (reference sequence). CDR3 amino acids: CSASLLSNNEQFF. The CDR3 bases are TGCAGTGCTAGTCTACTTTCCAACAATGAGCAGTTCTTC.

The chain links TRBV29-1 to TRBJ2-1, with 11 positions matching TRBD2. V was pared by 6 bases and J by 6 bases, with 7 bases of the junction left unmatched. This CDR3 spans 14 amino acids. CDR1 SQVTM and CDR2 ANQGSEA come from the germline V gene. The CDR3 loop reads CSVATSGSGNEQFF. DNA of the CDR3: TGCAGCGTGGCTACTAGCGGGAGCGGCAATGAGCAGTTCTTC.

The gene calls are TRBV5-1 and TRBJ2-7; 11 nucleotides match TRBD2. The germline V gene has CDR1 SGHRS and CDR2 YFSETQ. The CDR3 sequence is 12 residues long. V lost 5 bases and J lost 9; bases outside the gene matches: 4. CDR3 bases: TGCGCCAGCAGGGAGACTAGCGGGGCGCAGTACTTC. Translated: CASRETSGAQYF.

J is TRBJ2-1 and V is TRBV24-1, with TRBD2 identical over 9 bases. V was clipped by 4 bases and J by 9 bases; unmatched bases: 12. Germline V lookup: CDR1 KGHDR, CDR2 SFDVKD. The CDR3 consists of 16 residues. The CDR3 DNA reads as TGTGCCACCAGTGACGAGAGGACTAGCGAGCTTGCTGAGCAGTTCTTC. Translated, it gives CATSDERTSELAEQFF.

The V and J genes are TRBV20-1 and TRBJ2-5, with 11 bases identical to TRBD2. Trimming at V came to 3 bases and at J to 4 bases, leaving 7 bases not matched to a gene. Per germline, CDR1 DFQATT and CDR2 SNEGSKA (reference sequence). The CDR3 loop spans 15 amino acids. The CDR3 here is CSASTSGGGGETQYF. The CDR3 coding sequence is TGCAGTGCTAGTACTAGCGGGGGAGGAGGAGAGACCCAGTACTTC.

The rearrangement joins TRBV29-1 to TRBJ2-7, with TRBD2 identical over 9 bases. CDR1 and CDR2 (germline): SQVTM, ANQGSEA. V lost 6 bases, J lost 3 bases, and 12 bases stayed unmatched. There are 15 residues in the CDR3. CDR3 residues: CSVGVITSGFYEQYF. The CDR3 DNA follows: TGCAGCGTCGGCGTGATAACTAGCGGGTTCTACGAGCAGTACTTC.

The rearrangement uses TRBV5-1 and TRBJ1-2; TRBD1 matches at 7 bases. Trimming took 4 bases from V and 7 from J; bases not matched to a gene: 10. CDR3 length equals 14 residues. Germline CDR1 and CDR2: SGHRS and YFSETQ. This chain's CDR3 is CASSPDGTDGGYTF. The CDR3 nucleotides read TGCGCCAGCAGCCCGGACGGGACAGACGGTGGCTACACCTTC.

This clone was seen more than once but under ten times. This chain uses TRBV30 with TRBJ1-2, with 10 bases identical to TRBD1. The CDR3 totals 13 residues. Germline assignment: CDR1 GTSNPN and CDR2 SVGIG (reference sequence). V trimming: 4 bases; J trimming: 14 bases; junction bases outside the gene matches: 13. The CDR3 DNA reads as TGTGCCTGGACCGGGACAGGGGATATGGCTAAGACCTTC. This encodes CAWTGTGDMAKTF.

The chain is built from TRBV28 and TRBJ1-4, with TRBD1 matching over 8 bases. The CDR3 is 15 amino acids. CDR1 is MDHEN, CDR2 SYDVKM, per germline. V was clipped by 5 bases and J by 4 bases; unmatched bases: 6. In DNA form, the CDR3 reads TGTGCCAGCAGTCGACCAGGGGGCGATAATGAAAAACTGTTTTTT. Its protein is CASSRPGGDNEKLFF.

About this clone itself: The junction shows a germline mismatch at one end, possibly a read error. This chain uses TRBV10-3 with TRBJ2-1, with 7 bases that match TRBD2. The CDR3 extends over 12 amino acids. The germline V gene has CDR1 ENHRY and CDR2 SYGVKD. The CDR3 nucleotides are TGTGCCGCATCAGCGGGCGCGGGGGTAGCGATCTTC. Encoded protein: CAASAGAGVAIF.

This rearrangement joins TRBV2 to TRBJ2-3, with TRBD2 matching over 10 bases. V dropped 5 bases and J dropped 1; count of bases not matched to a gene: 3. CDR1 and CDR2 (germline): SNHLY, FYNNEI. The CDR3 is 15 amino acids. This CDR3 is CASSILAGGTDTQYF. The CDR3 coding sequence is TGTGCCAGCAGTATCCTAGCGGGGGGCACAGATACGCAGTATTTT.

The chain links TRBV3-1 (or the pseudogene TRBV3-2) to TRBJ1-6; D possibly corresponds to TRBD1 (5 bases). The germline V gene has CDR1 LGHDT and CDR2 YNNKEL (reference sequence). The CDR3 extends over 16 amino acids. Trimming shortened V by 4 bases and J by 10 bases, and 20 bases separated the two germline ends. This CDR3 reads CASSPAQGGIGSPLHF. In nucleotides, the CDR3 is TGTGCCAGCAGCCCCGCCCAGGGTGGGATAGGGTCACCCCTCCACTTT.

CDR3 DNA: TGTGCCAGCAGAACATTGGTGACACCCCTCCACTTT. Its translation: CASRTLVTPLHF. The chain combines TRBV12-3 or TRBV12-4 with TRBJ1-6; the D is unclear. Trimming cost V 6 bases and J 11 bases, with 11 bases left between them. CDR3 size: 12 residues.

The chain has TRBV18 and TRBJ2-7; TRBD2 agrees at 9 bases. J was trimmed by 0 bases and V by 1 base; bases with no gene match: 1. The V gene's germline CDR1 is KGHSH and CDR2 LQKENI. The CDR3 spans 15 residues. DNA of the CDR3: TGTGCCAGCTCACCACAGCGGGAGGTCTCCTACGAGCAGTACTTC. Protein: CASSPQREVSYEQYF. Filled out from reference TRBV18 and TRBJ2-7, the complete variable domain reads NAGVMQNPRHLVRRRGQEARLRCSPMKGHSHVYWYRQLPEEGLKFMVYLQKENIIDESGMPKERFSAEFPKEGPSILRIQQVVRGDSAAYFCASSPQREVSYEQYFGPGTRLTVT.

This clone was picked up a small number of times. The rearrangement uses TRBV12-3 or TRBV12-4 and TRBJ2-7, with TRBD1 matching 9 bases. With V trimmed by 7 bases and J by 12 bases, 10 bases remained unmatched. CDR3 length: 12 amino acids. The CDR3 spells CASTRDREVRYF. CDR3 bases: TGTGCCAGCACCCGGGACAGGGAGGTCCGGTACTTC.

The CDR3, as DNA: TGTGCCAGCAGTGTAACCGCTCGAGCGGGTGAGCAGTACTTC. It specifies CASSVTARAGEQYF. The gene calls are TRBV2 and TRBJ2-7; a possible D gene is TRBD2 (6 bases). The germline gives CDR1 SNHLY, CDR2 FYNNEI. Trimming pared 4 bases from V and 7 bases from J, leaving 17 bases between. CDR3 size: 14 residues.

The chain couples TRBV6-5 to TRBJ2-7; TRBD1 might be the D (5 bases). From germline, CDR1 is MNHEY and CDR2 SVGAGI. The CDR3 covers 15 residues. The V and J ends lost 4 bases and 0 bases respectively, with 13 bases between them. CDR3 sequence reads: CASSSADSRSYEQYF. Written as DNA, the CDR3 is TGTGCCAGCAGTTCCGCAGACAGCCGCTCCTACGAGCAGTACTTC.

V usage is TRBV10-3 and J usage is TRBJ2-1; 8 positions match TRBD1. V was pared by 6 bases and J by 11 bases, with 6 bases of the junction left unmatched. The CDR3 sequence is 12 residues long. Germline V CDR1 and CDR2: ENHRY, SYGVKD. CDR3 DNA sequence: TGTGCCATCAGCAGGGGGCAGAACAAGCAGTTCTTC. Its translation: CAISRGQNKQFF.

In this sample, this clone turned up many times. This chain links TRBV7-9 with TRBJ1-2, with D maybe TRBD1 (6 bases). The CDR3 is made up of 11 amino acids. The ends were cut back, 9 bases at V and 4 bases at J, with 9 bases in the middle. Germline-derived CDR1 and CDR2 are SEHNR and FQNEAQ (reference sequence). The chain's CDR3 is CARQGCYGYTF. The CDR3 nucleotides are TGTGCCAGACAGGGCTGCTATGGCTACACCTTC.

This sequence joins TRBV27 and TRBJ2-1; 8 bases map to TRBD1. Looked up from germline, CDR1 is MNHEY and CDR2 is SMNVEV (reference sequence). The junction had 3 bases not matched to a gene; V was cut back by 3 bases and J by 5 bases. There are 14 residues in the CDR3. The CDR3 DNA reads TGTGCCAGCAGTTTTTGGACAGGGAACAATGAGCAGTTCTTC. Encoded protein: CASSFWTGNNEQFF.

In nucleotides, the CDR3 is TGTGCCATCAGTGAGTCGAGGTTAGGGACAGGGAAAAACATTCAGTACTTC. Translating it yields CAISESRLGTGKNIQYF. The V gene is TRBV10-3, the J gene TRBJ2-4; 9 nucleotides line up with TRBD1. With V trimmed by 0 bases and J by 4 bases, 7 bases remained unmatched. CDR3 length: 17 amino acids. Germline CDR1 reads ENHRY; CDR2 reads SYGVKD.

This clone appeared once. V usage is TRBV7-9 and J usage is TRBJ1-4; 8 bases map to TRBD1. J gave up 5 bases and V 6 bases, and 8 bases lay outside the gene matches. The CDR3 spans 15 residues. CDR1 and CDR2 from the germline V gene are SEHNR and FQNEAQ (reference sequence). CDR3 DNA: TGTGCCAGCAGGGAACGGACAGGGTGGAATGAAAAACTGTTTTTT. Amino acids: CASRERTGWNEKLFF.

The chain links TRBV6-5 to TRBJ1-2; D possibly corresponds to TRBD1 (5 bases). Between the trimmed V and J ends, which lost 0 bases and 4 bases, there was a span of 12 bases. Germline CDR1 reads MNHEY; CDR2 reads SVGAGI. The CDR3 consists of 15 residues. The CDR3 loop reads CASSYSSTGIYGYTF. In DNA form, the CDR3 reads TGTGCCAGCAGTTACTCGAGTACAGGCATCTATGGCTACACCTTC.

The gene calls are TRBV5-4 and TRBJ1-1; no firm D call. The CDR3 loop spans 15 amino acids. Germline-derived CDR1 and CDR2 are SGHNT and YYREEE (reference sequence). Trimming pared 3 bases from V and 0 bases from J, leaving 12 bases between. CDR3 sequence: CASSSLLTMNTEAFF. CDR3 bases: TGTGCCAGCAGCTCACTATTGACCATGAACACTGAAGCTTTCTTT.

The chain is built from TRBV9 and TRBJ2-4, with a possible D match to TRBD1 (5 bases). Germline V gene lookup returns CDR1 SGDLS and CDR2 YYNGEE. V was clipped by 4 bases and J by 5 bases, with 10 bases between them. The CDR3 has 13 residues. The CDR3 loop is CASSPPRENIQYF. CDR3 sequence (DNA): TGTGCCAGCAGCCCTCCCAGGGAAAACATTCAGTACTTC.

The rearrangement uses TRBV19 and TRBJ1-2; TRBD1 might be the D (5 bases). The V gene lost 6 bases and the J gene lost 8 bases, with 13 bases spanning the gap. CDR3 size: 12 residues. Germline V gene sequence: CDR1 LNHDA, CDR2 SQIVND (reference sequence). CDR3 in amino acids: CASSSTRAGYTF. CDR3 nucleotides: TGTGCCAGTAGCTCGACCAGGGCGGGCTACACCTTC.

V is TRBV3-1 (or the pseudogene TRBV3-2) and J is TRBJ1-2, with D perhaps TRBD1 (6 bases). Germline V gene lookup returns CDR1 LGHDT and CDR2 YNNKEL (reference sequence). The CDR3 sequence is 15 residues long. V was cut by 1 base and J by 3 bases, with 12 bases left in between. The CDR3 is CASSQGRGSDYGYTF. The CDR3 nucleotides read TGTGCCAGCAGCCAAGGAAGGGGGTCTGACTATGGCTACACCTTC.

This clone was recorded once. The chain uses TRBV28 and TRBJ2-5; TRBD1 matches at 8 bases. Unmatched junction bases numbered 10, after V lost 5 bases and J lost 5 bases. The CDR3 is made up of 15 amino acids. Germline CDR1 reads MDHEN; CDR2 reads SYDVKM. The CDR3 reads CASSLDRVSGETQYF. The CDR3 DNA follows: TGTGCCAGCAGTCTGGACAGGGTGTCGGGTGAGACCCAGTACTTC. Variable domain in full (rest from reference TRBV28 and TRBJ2-5): DVKVTQSSRYLVKRTGEKVFLECVQDMDHENMFWYRQDPGLGLRLIYFSYDVKMKEKGDIPEGYSVSREKKERFSLILESASTNQTSMYLCASSLDRVSGETQYFGPGTRLLVL.

This clone has only a few counts. J is TRBJ1-6 and V is TRBV30, with 7 bases fitting TRBD1. This CDR3 has 14 residues. Unmatched junction bases numbered 2, after V lost 1 base and J lost 5 bases. Per germline, CDR1 GTSNPN and CDR2 SVGIG (reference sequence). CDR3 sequence reads: CAWSAGQNNSPLHF. Here the CDR3 DNA reads TGTGCCTGGAGTGCGGGACAGAATAATTCACCCCTCCACTTT.

This clone was recorded a few times. The chain recombines TRBV18 with TRBJ1-2, with 7 bases lining up with TRBD1. Germline values: CDR1 KGHSH, CDR2 LQKENI. J was trimmed by 4 bases and V by 6 bases; bases with no gene match: 14. CDR3 length equals 16 residues. The CDR3 reads CASSGDSPLYRYGYTF. DNA for the CDR3: TGTGCCAGCTCGGGGGACAGCCCACTTTATCGCTATGGCTACACCTTC. Full variable domain (missing parts from reference TRBV18 and TRBJ1-2): NAGVMQNPRHLVRRRGQEARLRCSPMKGHSHVYWYRQLPEEGLKFMVYLQKENIIDESGMPKERFSAEFPKEGPSILRIQQVVRGDSAAYFCASSGDSPLYRYGYTFGSGTRLTVV.